The entry below gives a single TCR beta chain sequence along with its context. Its antigen remains unidentified. Germline-derived CDR1 and CDR2 are MNHEY and SVGAGI. The trim removed 6 bases at V and 3 bases at J, leaving 5 bases unmatched. This CDR3 contains 15 residues. Vbeta (60) and Jbeta (13) primers were used in the PCR. This table comes from immunoSEQ multiplex PCR, and its TCRdb copy is limited to in-frame clones, with some not included. Here the sample spans approximately 110,000 clones, about an eighth being singletons. This sample was taken from a study of cytomegalovirus exposure and HLA in healthy donors. Study findings and constraints: The study flagged around 160 TCR beta chains as cytomegalovirus-associated.

Sequenced sample: PBMCs. This chain uses TRBV6-5 with TRBJ2-6; 7 nucleotides match TRBD1. This TCR was recovered from a man in his forties or fifties in good health and CMV-seropositive. CDR3 residues: CASRSGGNGANVLTF. CDR3 DNA sequence: TGTGCCAGCAGATCAGGGGGTAATGGGGCCAACGTCCTGACTTTC.